One and the same sample provided the 5 T cell receptor beta chains below, sequenced in a study of blood T cell repertoires in COVID-19. Sequencing used immunoSEQ multiplex PCR; TCRdb keeps in-frame clones, though not all of them. The table includes about 270,000 clones, about nine tenths detected once. The sample comprised peripheral blood. The receptors derive from a man aged 60-69 years who had recovered from COVID-19.

V usage is TRBV27 and J usage is TRBJ2-3, with D perhaps TRBD2 (5 bases). This CDR3 spans 15 amino acids. The ends were cut back, 0 bases at V and 1 base at J, with 8 bases in the middle. Germline V gene data show CDR1 as MNHEY and CDR2 as SMNVEV (reference sequence). The CDR3 nucleotides are TGTGCCAGCAGTTTATCGGGGAGTGGCACAGATACGCAGTATTTT. Its translation is CASSLSGSGTDTQYF.

The rearrangement joins TRBV2 to TRBJ2-7, with 7 bases aligning to TRBD1. V was pared by 6 bases and J by 9 bases, with 11 bases of the junction left unmatched. CDR1 SNHLY and CDR2 FYNNEI come from the germline V gene. The CDR3 spans 13 residues. The CDR3 nucleotides read TGTGCCAGCAGGGGCCGACAGGGATTGTGGCAGTACTTC. Translation gives CASRGRQGLWQYF.

The chain joins TRBV11-2 to TRBJ1-1, with a possible D match to TRBD1 (6 bases). Germline CDR1 SGHAT, CDR2 FQNNGV. The germline V and J ends were trimmed by 1 base and 5 bases, with 11 bases remaining between them. CDR3 length equals 14 residues. CDR3: CASSLVGGGTEAFF. The CDR3 region has the DNA TGTGCCAGCAGCTTAGTGGGAGGGGGGACTGAAGCTTTCTTT.

The rearrangement links TRBV27 to TRBJ1-1; D uncertain. The CDR3 totals 15 residues. The V gene lost 6 bases and the J gene lost 0 bases, with 14 bases spanning the gap. CDR1 is MNHEY, CDR2 SMNVEV, per germline (reference sequence). The chain's CDR3 is CASSSQTVLNTEAFF. The CDR3 DNA reads TGTGCCAGCAGCTCCCAAACTGTCTTGAACACTGAAGCTTTCTTT.

The gene calls are TRBV5-1 and TRBJ2-2, with 11 bases that match TRBD2. The CDR3 spans 19 residues. Trimming took 5 bases from V and 6 from J; bases not matched to a gene: 18. CDR1 and CDR2 (germline): SGHRS, YFSETQ. CDR3 in DNA: TGCGCCAGCAGGCGCGACAAGAAACTAGCGGGGGACATTGCCGGGGAGCTGTTTTTT. Its translation: CASRRDKKLAGDIAGELFF.